Given below is one T cell receptor (beta chain) in context. Its cognate antigen is unknown. The entry originates in a study of cytotoxic CD8 clonotypes in ibrutinib-treated CLL. Study background: When averaged across all of the samples, the counts came to roughly 240,000 productive templates and about 100,000 productive rearrangements.

Findings of the study overall: Sustained-remission and progressing patients were not sampled at matched times.

The CDR3 consists of 15 residues. The V gene's germline CDR1 is SGHDN and CDR2 FVKESK. Trimming removed 4 bases at V and 0 bases at J, with 11 bases between. Assay used: immunoSEQ multiplex PCR; TCRdb lists only in-frame clones, some missing. The sample has approximately 150,000 clones, approximately 80% seen once. The TCR comes from a human donor with chronic lymphocytic leukemia. The rearrangement joins TRBV14 to TRBJ2-3, with D possibly matching TRBD2 (6 bases). Sequenced here: PBMCs, sampled after 24 months of ibrutinib treatment. The CDR3 is CASSPTSFSTDTQYF. The CDR3 nucleotides read TGTGCCAGCAGCCCCACTAGCTTTAGCACAGATACGCAGTATTTT.